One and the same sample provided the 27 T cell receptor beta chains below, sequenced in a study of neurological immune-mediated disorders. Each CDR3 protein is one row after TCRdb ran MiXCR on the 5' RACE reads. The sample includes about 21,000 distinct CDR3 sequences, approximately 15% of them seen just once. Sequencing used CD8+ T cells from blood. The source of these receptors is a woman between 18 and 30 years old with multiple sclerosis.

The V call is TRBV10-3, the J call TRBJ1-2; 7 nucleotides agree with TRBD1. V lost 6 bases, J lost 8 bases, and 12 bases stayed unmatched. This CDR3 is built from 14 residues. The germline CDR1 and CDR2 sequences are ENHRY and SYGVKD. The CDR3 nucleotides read TGTGCCATCAGCTCCGGGACAGAGGTCGTCGGCTACACCTTC. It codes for CAISSGTEVVGYTF.

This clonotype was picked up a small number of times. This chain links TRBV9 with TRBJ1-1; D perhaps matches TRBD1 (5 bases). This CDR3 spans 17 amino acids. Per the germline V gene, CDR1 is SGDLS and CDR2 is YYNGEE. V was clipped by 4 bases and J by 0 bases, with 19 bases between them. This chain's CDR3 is CASSPEGTANLNTEAFF. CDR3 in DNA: TGTGCCAGCAGCCCCGAAGGGACCGCAAACCTGAACACTGAAGCTTTCTTT.

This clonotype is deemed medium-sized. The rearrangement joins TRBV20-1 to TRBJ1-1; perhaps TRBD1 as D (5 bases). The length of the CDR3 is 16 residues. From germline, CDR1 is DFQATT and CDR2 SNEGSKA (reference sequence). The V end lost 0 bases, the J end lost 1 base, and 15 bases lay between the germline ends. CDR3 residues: CSARDRIEQANTEAFF. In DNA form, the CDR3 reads TGCAGTGCTAGAGATAGGATCGAACAGGCGAACACTGAAGCTTTCTTT.

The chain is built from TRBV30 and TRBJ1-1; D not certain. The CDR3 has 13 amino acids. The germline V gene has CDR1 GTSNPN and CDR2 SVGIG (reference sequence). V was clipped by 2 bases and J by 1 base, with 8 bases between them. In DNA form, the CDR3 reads TGTGCCTGGAGTCGGGAGACGAACACTGAAGCTTTCTTT. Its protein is CAWSRETNTEAFF. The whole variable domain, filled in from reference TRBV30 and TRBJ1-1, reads SQTIHQWPATLVQPVGSPLSLECTVEGTSNPNLYWYRQAAGRGLQLLFYSVGIGQISSEVPQNLSASRPQDRQFILSSKKLLLSDSGFYLCAWSRETNTEAFFGQGTRLTVV.

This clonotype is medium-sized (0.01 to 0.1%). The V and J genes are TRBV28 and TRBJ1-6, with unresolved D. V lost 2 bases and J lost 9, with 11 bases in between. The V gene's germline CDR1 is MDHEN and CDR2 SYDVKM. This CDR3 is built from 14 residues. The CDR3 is CASSLLSAASPLHF. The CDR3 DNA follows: TGTGCCAGCAGTTTACTTTCAGCTGCTTCACCCCTCCACTTT.

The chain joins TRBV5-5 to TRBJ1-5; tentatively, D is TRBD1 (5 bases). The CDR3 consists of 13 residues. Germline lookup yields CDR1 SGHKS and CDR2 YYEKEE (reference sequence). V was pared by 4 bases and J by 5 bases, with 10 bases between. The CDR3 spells CASSLWGDQPQHF. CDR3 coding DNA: TGTGCCAGCAGCCTCTGGGGGGATCAGCCCCAGCATTTT.

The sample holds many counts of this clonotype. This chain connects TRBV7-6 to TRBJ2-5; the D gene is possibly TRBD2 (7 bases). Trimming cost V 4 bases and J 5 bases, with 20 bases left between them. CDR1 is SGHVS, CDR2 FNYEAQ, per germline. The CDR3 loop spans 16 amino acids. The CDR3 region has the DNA TGTGCCAGCAGCTCCCCGGGGGGCCTTCGGCGGGAGACCCAGTACTTC. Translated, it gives CASSSPGGLRRETQYF.

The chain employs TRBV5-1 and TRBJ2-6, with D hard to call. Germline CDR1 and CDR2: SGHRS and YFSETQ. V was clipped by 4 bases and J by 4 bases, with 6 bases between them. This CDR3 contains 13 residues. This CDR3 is CASSPLGANVLTF. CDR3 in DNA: TGCGCCAGCAGCCCGCTAGGGGCCAACGTCCTGACTTTC.

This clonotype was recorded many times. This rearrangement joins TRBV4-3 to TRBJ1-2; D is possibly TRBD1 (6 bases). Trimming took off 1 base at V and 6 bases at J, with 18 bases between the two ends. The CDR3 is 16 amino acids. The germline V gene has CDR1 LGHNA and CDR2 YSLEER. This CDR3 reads CASSQGEVQGVNGYTF. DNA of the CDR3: TGCGCCAGCAGCCAAGGGGAGGTACAGGGCGTGAATGGCTACACCTTC.

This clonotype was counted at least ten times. The CDR3 sequence is CSAKRAGVDGYTF. CDR3 bases: TGCAGTGCTAAGAGGGCAGGGGTAGATGGCTACACCTTC. This sequence joins TRBV20-1 and TRBJ1-2; possible D gene TRBD1, 6 bases. V lost 4 bases and J 6 bases, leaving 15 bases between the germline ends. In germline, CDR1 is DFQATT, CDR2 SNEGSKA (reference sequence). CDR3 length equals 13 residues.

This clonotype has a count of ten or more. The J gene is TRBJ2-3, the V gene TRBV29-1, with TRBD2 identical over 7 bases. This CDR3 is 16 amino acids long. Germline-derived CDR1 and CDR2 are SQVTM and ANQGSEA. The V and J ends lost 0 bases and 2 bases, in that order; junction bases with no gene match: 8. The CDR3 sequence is CSVEEGESGATDTQYF. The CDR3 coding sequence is TGCAGCGTTGAAGAAGGGGAAAGCGGGGCCACAGATACGCAGTATTTT.

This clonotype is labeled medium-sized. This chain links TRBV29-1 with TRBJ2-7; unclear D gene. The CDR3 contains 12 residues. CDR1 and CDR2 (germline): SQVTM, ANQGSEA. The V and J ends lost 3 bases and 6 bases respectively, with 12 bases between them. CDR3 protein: CSVESETGEQYF. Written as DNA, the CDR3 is TGCAGCGTTGAGTCAGAAACCGGCGAGCAGTACTTC.

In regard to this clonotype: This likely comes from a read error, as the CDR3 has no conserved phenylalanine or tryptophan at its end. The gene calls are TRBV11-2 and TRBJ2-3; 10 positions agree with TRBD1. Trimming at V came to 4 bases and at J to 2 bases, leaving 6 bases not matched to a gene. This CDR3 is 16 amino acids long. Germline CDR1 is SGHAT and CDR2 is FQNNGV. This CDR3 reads CASSWGTGDHTDTQYL. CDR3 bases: TGTGCCAGCAGCTGGGGGACAGGGGACCACACAGATACGCAGTATTTG.

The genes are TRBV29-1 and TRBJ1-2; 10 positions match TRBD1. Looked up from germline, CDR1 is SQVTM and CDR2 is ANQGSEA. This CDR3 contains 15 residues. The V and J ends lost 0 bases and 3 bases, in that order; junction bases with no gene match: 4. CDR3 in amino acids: CSVEDRQGAHYGYTF. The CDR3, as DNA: TGCAGCGTTGAAGATCGACAGGGGGCGCACTATGGCTACACCTTC.

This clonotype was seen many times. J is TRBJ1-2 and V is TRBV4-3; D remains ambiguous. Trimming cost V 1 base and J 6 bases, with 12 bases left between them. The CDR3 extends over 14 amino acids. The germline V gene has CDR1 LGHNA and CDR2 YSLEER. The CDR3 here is CASSQGGEFDGYTF. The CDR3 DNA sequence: TGCGCCAGCAGCCAAGGTGGGGAGTTCGATGGCTACACCTTC.

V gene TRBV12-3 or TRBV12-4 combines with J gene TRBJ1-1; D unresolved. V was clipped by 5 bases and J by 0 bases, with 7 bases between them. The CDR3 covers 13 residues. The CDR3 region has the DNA TGTGCCAGCAGTGTCGGAATGAACACTGAAGCTTTCTTT. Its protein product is CASSVGMNTEAFF.

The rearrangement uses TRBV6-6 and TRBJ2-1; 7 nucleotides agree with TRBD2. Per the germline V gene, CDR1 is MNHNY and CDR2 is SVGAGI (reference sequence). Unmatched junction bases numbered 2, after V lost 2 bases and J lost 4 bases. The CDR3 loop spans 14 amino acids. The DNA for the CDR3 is TGTGCCAGCAGTTACGAGCGGGATTACAATGAGCAGTTCTTC. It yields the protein CASSYERDYNEQFF.

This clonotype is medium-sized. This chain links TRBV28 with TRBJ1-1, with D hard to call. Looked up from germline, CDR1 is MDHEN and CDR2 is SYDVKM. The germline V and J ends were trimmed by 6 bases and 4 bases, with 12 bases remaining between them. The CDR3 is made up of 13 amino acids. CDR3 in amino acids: CASRYTSTTEAFF. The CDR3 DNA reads TGTGCCAGCAGGTATACATCGACCACTGAAGCTTTCTTT.

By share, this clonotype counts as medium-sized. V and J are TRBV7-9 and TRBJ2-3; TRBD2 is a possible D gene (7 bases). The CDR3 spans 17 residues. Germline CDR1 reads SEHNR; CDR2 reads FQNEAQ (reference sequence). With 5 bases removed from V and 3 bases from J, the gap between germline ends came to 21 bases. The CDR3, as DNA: TGTGCCAGCAGCCCTCTTACAGGGAGGGTTTCAACAGATACGCAGTATTTT. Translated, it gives CASSPLTGRVSTDTQYF.

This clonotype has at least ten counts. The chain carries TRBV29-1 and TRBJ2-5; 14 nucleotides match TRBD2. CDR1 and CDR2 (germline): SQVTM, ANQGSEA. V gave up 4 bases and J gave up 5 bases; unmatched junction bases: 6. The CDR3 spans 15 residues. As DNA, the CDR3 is TGCAGCGTTGGGACTAGCGGGAGGATCGGGGAGACCCAGTACTTC. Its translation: CSVGTSGRIGETQYF.

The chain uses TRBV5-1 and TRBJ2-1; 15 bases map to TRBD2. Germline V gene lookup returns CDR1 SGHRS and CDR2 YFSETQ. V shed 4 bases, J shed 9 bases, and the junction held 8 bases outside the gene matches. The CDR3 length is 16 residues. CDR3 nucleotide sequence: TGCGCCAGCAGCCCCCTCGGGACTAGCGGGGGGACTGAGCAGTTCTTC. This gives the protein CASSPLGTSGGTEQFF.

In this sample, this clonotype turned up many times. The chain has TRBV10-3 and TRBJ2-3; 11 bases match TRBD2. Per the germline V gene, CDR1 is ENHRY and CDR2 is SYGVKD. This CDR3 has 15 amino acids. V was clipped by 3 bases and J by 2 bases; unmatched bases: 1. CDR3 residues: CAISELAGDTDTQYF. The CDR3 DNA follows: TGTGCCATCAGTGAACTAGCGGGAGACACAGATACGCAGTATTTT.

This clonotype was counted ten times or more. DNA of the CDR3: TGTGCCAGCAGCATCGGGACCATTCCCCACAATGAGCAGTTCTTC. This encodes CASSIGTIPHNEQFF. The J gene is TRBJ2-1, the V gene TRBV6-6; D may correspond to TRBD1 or TRBD2 (5 bases each). The V gene lost 6 bases and the J gene lost 5 bases, with 17 bases spanning the gap. Per germline, CDR1 MNHNY and CDR2 SVGAGI (reference sequence). The CDR3 sequence is 15 residues long.

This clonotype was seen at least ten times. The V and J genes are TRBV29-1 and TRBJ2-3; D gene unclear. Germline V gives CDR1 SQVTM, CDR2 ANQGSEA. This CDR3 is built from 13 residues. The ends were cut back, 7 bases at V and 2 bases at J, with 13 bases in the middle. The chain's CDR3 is CSAGPPYTDTQYF. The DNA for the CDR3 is TGCAGCGCTGGACCTCCCTACACAGATACGCAGTATTTT.

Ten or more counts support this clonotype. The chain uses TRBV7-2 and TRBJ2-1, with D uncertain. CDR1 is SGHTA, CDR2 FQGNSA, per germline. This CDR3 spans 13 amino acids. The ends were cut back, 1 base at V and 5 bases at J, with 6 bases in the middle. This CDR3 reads CASSLEWDNEQFF. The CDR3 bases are TGTGCCAGCAGCTTAGAATGGGACAATGAGCAGTTCTTC.

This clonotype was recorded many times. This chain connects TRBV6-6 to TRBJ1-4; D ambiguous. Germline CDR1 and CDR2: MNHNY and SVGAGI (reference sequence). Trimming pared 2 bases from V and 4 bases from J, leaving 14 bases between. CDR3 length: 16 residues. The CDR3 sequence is CASSYGHGRRNEKLFF. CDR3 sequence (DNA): TGTGCCAGCAGTTACGGGCACGGAAGACGTAATGAAAAACTGTTTTTT.

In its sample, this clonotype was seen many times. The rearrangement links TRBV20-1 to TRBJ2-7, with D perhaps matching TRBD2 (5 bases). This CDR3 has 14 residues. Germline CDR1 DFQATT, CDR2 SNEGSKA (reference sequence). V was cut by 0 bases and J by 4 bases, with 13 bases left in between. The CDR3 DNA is TGCAGTGCTAGAGAAGCCGGGGTGTCGTACGAGCAGTACTTC. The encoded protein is CSAREAGVSYEQYF.